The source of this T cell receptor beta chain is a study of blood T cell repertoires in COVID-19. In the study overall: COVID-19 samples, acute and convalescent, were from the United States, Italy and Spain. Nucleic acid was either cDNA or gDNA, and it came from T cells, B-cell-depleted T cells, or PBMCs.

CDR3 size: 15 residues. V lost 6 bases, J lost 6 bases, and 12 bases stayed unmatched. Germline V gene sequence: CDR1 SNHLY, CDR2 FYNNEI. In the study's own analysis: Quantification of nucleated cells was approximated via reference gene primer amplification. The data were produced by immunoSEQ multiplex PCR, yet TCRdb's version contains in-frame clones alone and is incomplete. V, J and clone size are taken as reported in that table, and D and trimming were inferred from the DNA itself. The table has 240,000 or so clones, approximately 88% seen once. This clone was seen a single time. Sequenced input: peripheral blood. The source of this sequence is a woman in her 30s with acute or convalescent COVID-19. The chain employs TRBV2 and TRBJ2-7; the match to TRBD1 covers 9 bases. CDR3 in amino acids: CASSSFRGQGPEQYF. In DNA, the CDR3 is TGTGCCAGCAGCTCTTTTCGCGGACAGGGGCCCGAGCAGTACTTC.